The sequence of this T cell receptor (beta chain) was determined in a study of T cell repertoires in cytomegalovirus infection. Across the study: The public TCR beta signatures pointed to both CMV infection and matching HLA type.

Findings and caveats of the study: Frequencies of public TCR beta families were cumulated, and this identified carriers of CMV plus the relevant HLA. HLA-C-restricted CMV clonotypes gave the most frequent clonotype in two of eight donors.

The CDR3 is 16 amino acids. Per germline, CDR1 KGHSH and CDR2 LQKENI. V gave up 0 bases and J gave up 7 bases; unmatched junction bases: 7. A few counts support this clonotype. What it binds is not known. TCRdb recomputed calls from the reads with MiXCR, one row per CDR3 protein. The table has hundreds of thousands of distinct CDR3 sequences, roughly a sixth seen once. Source material: PBMCs. This chain connects TRBV18 to TRBJ2-1; 9 bases match TRBD2. This clonotype originated in a human donor in good health (CMV status not recorded). Some clones in this sample may be carry-over from other donors' samples. The CDR3: CASSPPGLAMRNEQFF. CDR3 in DNA: TGTGCCAGCTCACCACCGGGACTAGCAATGAGGAATGAGCAGTTCTTC.